The 21 T cell receptor beta chains in this list originate from one sample, sequenced in a study of STAT5B mutations in CD4+ large granular lymphocyte leukemia. Measured with immunoSEQ multiplex PCR; TCRdb has only the in-frame clones, and not every one. The sample holds fewer than 50,000 clones; roughly four fifths are singletons and the top ten take approximately 0.4%. The sequenced sample was CD4+ T cells from blood buffy coats. These receptors came from a human donor in good health.

The chain joins TRBV9 to TRBJ2-5; D call uncertain. CDR3 length: 13 amino acids. V was cut by 0 bases and J by 4 bases, with 7 bases left in between. Germline CDR1 and CDR2: SGDLS and YYNGEE. CDR3 DNA sequence: TGTGCCAGCAGCGTAGTCAGTGGAGAGACCCAGTACTTC. It specifies CASSVVSGETQYF.

This chain uses TRBV21-1 with TRBJ1-1; the D call in the table, TRBD1, was not verified against the DNA. TRBV21-1 is a pseudogene. The CDR3 length is 13 residues. This CDR3 reads CASSPQGSSDAFF. The CDR3 bases are TGTGCCAGCAGCCCCCAGGGAAGTTCGGATGCTTTCTTT.

In its sample, this clone was seen once. The V gene is TRBV5-1, the J gene TRBJ2-1, with D unresolved. This CDR3 region has 13 residues. The germline CDR1 and CDR2 sequences are SGHRS and YFSETQ. The V gene lost 2 bases and the J gene lost 8 bases, with 11 bases spanning the gap. The CDR3 reads CASSFGPAYEQFF. CDR3 DNA: TGCGCCAGCAGCTTTGGGCCAGCATATGAGCAGTTCTTC.

This clone was counted a single time. J is TRBJ2-5 and V is TRBV4-2; TRBD1 is a possible D gene (6 bases). This CDR3 region has 17 residues. Germline V gene sequence: CDR1 LGHNA, CDR2 YNFKEQ. The germline V and J ends were trimmed by 1 base and 2 bases, with 17 bases remaining between them. The DNA for the CDR3 is TGTGCCAGCAGCCAAGGGACCGGGACATTAGGGCAAGAGACCCAGTACTTC. Its translation is CASSQGTGTLGQETQYF.

This clone was detected only a few times. The gene calls are TRBV6-6 and TRBJ1-1; 9 bases line up with TRBD1. Germline CDR1 reads MNHNY; CDR2 reads SVGAGI (reference sequence). Losses at the gene ends were 2 bases for V and 5 bases for J; bases not matched to a gene: 3. The CDR3 has 14 amino acids. This chain's CDR3 is CASSYVGQGTEAFF. The CDR3 DNA sequence: TGTGCCAGCAGTTACGTGGGACAGGGAACTGAAGCTTTCTTT.

The chain employs TRBV5-5 and TRBJ2-5; 13 bases fit TRBD2. The V and J ends lost 0 bases and 4 bases, in that order; junction bases with no gene match: 9. Germline loops: CDR1 SGHKS, CDR2 YYEKEE (reference sequence). CDR3 length equals 18 residues. In DNA, the CDR3 is TGTGCCAGCAGCTTGGCAACTAGCGGGGGGGCCGTACGAGAGACCCAGTACTTC. This codes for CASSLATSGGAVRETQYF.

The CDR3 DNA follows: TGCGCCAGCAGCCAAGGGGCCCGAGATACGCAGTATTTT. This encodes CASSQGARDTQYF. The V gene is TRBV4-1, the J gene TRBJ2-3; D gene uncertain. V was clipped by 1 base and J by 5 bases, with 7 bases between them. The length of the CDR3 is 13 residues. CDR1 and CDR2 (germline): MGHRA, YSYEKL.

The J gene is TRBJ2-3, the V gene TRBV4-2; 11 bases line up with TRBD2. Looked up from germline, CDR1 is LGHNA and CDR2 is YNFKEQ. The CDR3 is 18 residues long. With 1 base clipped from V and 2 bases from J, the junction kept 8 bases outside the gene matches. The CDR3 loop reads CASSQGRSSGGFTDTQYF. CDR3 nucleotide sequence: TGTGCCAGCAGCCAAGGGAGGTCTAGCGGGGGGTTCACAGATACGCAGTATTTT.

The V gene is TRBV13, the J gene TRBJ1-2; D is possibly TRBD1 (6 bases). Trimming stripped 5 bases from V and 1 base from J, with 17 bases between. The CDR3 sequence is 16 residues long. The germline V gene has CDR1 PRHDT and CDR2 FYEKMQ (reference sequence). Written as DNA, the CDR3 is TGTGCCAGCAGCATGATAACGGGACACCTTAACTATGGCTACACCTTC. It translates to CASSMITGHLNYGYTF.

The rearrangement joins TRBV27 to TRBJ2-7; TRBD1 aligns across 9 bases. J gave up 3 bases and V 5 bases, and 5 bases lay outside the gene matches. Per germline, CDR1 MNHEY and CDR2 SMNVEV (reference sequence). The CDR3 has 14 amino acids. CDR3 nucleotide sequence: TGTGCCAGCAGTCCCGGGACAGGGATCTACGAGCAGTACTTC. Its translation is CASSPGTGIYEQYF.

This clone was picked up a small number of times. V is TRBV30 and J is TRBJ1-5; D gene uncertain. This CDR3 has 13 residues. CDR1 is GTSNPN and CDR2 is SVGIG in the germline V gene (reference sequence). Trimming cost V 4 bases and J 2 bases, with 9 bases left between them. The CDR3 reads CAWTTEGNQPQHF. CDR3 sequence (DNA): TGTGCCTGGACGACGGAGGGCAATCAGCCCCAGCATTTT.

The rearrangement uses TRBV9 and TRBJ2-1; 12 bases match TRBD2. CDR3 length: 20 residues. V was clipped by 1 base and J by 0 bases; unmatched bases: 11. CDR1 is SGDLS and CDR2 is YYNGEE in the germline V gene. The CDR3 sequence is CASSVLAPGLAGSSYNEQFF. The CDR3 DNA is TGTGCCAGCAGCGTATTGGCCCCGGGACTAGCGGGCAGCTCCTACAATGAGCAGTTCTTC.

This clone was seen a handful of times. The chain recombines TRBV14 with TRBJ2-7, with 8 bases that match TRBD1. This CDR3 has 13 residues. The germline V gene has CDR1 SGHDN and CDR2 FVKESK. Germline trimming cut 5 bases from V and 6 bases from J; bases unmatched to any gene: 6. CDR3: CASSYRTGLEQYF. The CDR3 DNA reads as TGTGCCAGCAGCTACCGGACAGGGCTCGAGCAGTACTTC.

The chain uses TRBV7-3 and TRBJ2-2; 9 bases line up with TRBD1. The CDR3 runs 16 residues. With V trimmed by 9 bases and J by 0 bases, 8 bases remained unmatched. Germline V gene data show CDR1 as SGHTA and CDR2 as FQGTGA. Written as DNA, the CDR3 is TGTGCCAGTATACTAGGGACAGGGACGAACACCGGGGAGCTGTTTTTT. It specifies CASILGTGTNTGELFF.

The chain joins TRBV5-8 to TRBJ2-7, with 10 positions matching TRBD2. The CDR3 covers 16 residues. With 3 bases clipped from V and 0 bases from J, the junction kept 6 bases outside the gene matches. Germline loops: CDR1 SGHTS, CDR2 YDEGEE. CDR3 sequence (DNA): TGTGCCAGCAGCTCGGGGACTAGCGCTAGCTCCTACGAGCAGTACTTC. It specifies CASSSGTSASSYEQYF.

This clone came up once. The rearrangement uses TRBV14 and TRBJ2-5; D is possibly TRBD1 (6 bases). Germline lookup yields CDR1 SGHDN and CDR2 FVKESK. V lost 1 base, J lost 4 bases, and 10 bases lay in between. The CDR3 is 14 residues long. CDR3 loop: CASSQVEGVETQYF. The CDR3 DNA reads TGTGCCAGCAGCCAAGTTGAGGGGGTAGAGACCCAGTACTTC.

The gene calls are TRBV6-4 and TRBJ1-1; D remains ambiguous. Germline V CDR1 and CDR2: MRHNA, SNTAGT. CDR3 length equals 14 residues. The ends were cut back, 6 bases at V and 0 bases at J, with 11 bases in the middle. Here the CDR3 reads CASRPDEVNTEAFF. The CDR3 region has the DNA TGTGCCAGCAGGCCGGACGAGGTGAACACTGAAGCTTTCTTT.

V is TRBV6-1 and J is TRBJ1-1, with D maybe TRBD1 (6 bases). There are 15 residues in the CDR3. The germline V gene encodes CDR1 MNHNS and CDR2 SASEGT. V shed 2 bases and J shed 6 bases, with 16 bases lying between them. In nucleotides, the CDR3 is TGTGCCAGCAGTGAATGGTTGGCCAGGGGCGCTGAAGCTTTCTTT. It is translated as CASSEWLARGAEAFF.

The chain has TRBV7-9 and TRBJ1-6; 10 bases are shared with TRBD1. The germline gives CDR1 SEHNR, CDR2 FQNEAQ (reference sequence). There are 16 residues in the CDR3. Trimming removed 5 bases from V and 7 bases from J; junction bases left unmatched: 8. The CDR3 loop reads CASSVRGTGENSPLHF. DNA of the CDR3: TGTGCCAGCAGCGTTAGGGGGACAGGGGAGAATTCACCCCTCCACTTT.

The sample holds a few counts of this clone. The J gene is TRBJ2-1, the V gene TRBV2; 7 positions match TRBD1. Germline V gene lookup returns CDR1 SNHLY and CDR2 FYNNEI. The J segment lost 6 bases and the V segment lost 5 bases, leaving 7 bases of the junction unmatched. The CDR3 is 14 residues long. The CDR3: CASSIKNRGNEQFF. For the CDR3, the DNA is TGTGCCAGCAGTATCAAAAACAGGGGCAATGAGCAGTTCTTC.

The chain has TRBV15 and TRBJ1-5; TRBD1 is a possible D gene (5 bases). Deletions cut 0 bases from V and 4 bases from J, with 10 bases between. The CDR3 runs 15 residues. Germline lookup yields CDR1 LNHNV and CDR2 YYDKDF (reference sequence). The DNA for the CDR3 is TGTGCCACCAGCAGAGATCCCAGGGTGAATCAGCCCCAGCATTTT. Protein: CATSRDPRVNQPQHF.